Listed here are 30 T cell receptor beta chains from one sample, sequenced in a study of long-term antiretroviral therapy in people with HIV. The libraries were made with immunoSEQ v3.0 at survey level. Method: immunoSEQ multiplex PCR; TCRdb's copy keeps in-frame clones and lacks some. The profile covers roughly 21,000 clones, with roughly 91% appearing a single time and 6.5% to 10% taken by the ten largest. The sample consisted of unsorted PBMCs, taken 0.2 years before starting antiretroviral therapy. These receptors originate from a man in his late teens or twenties with HIV.

The genes are TRBV5-6 and TRBJ1-3, with 7 bases fitting TRBD1. This CDR3 is built from 13 residues. V shed 8 bases and J 8 bases; nucleotides not matched to a gene: 10. Germline CDR1 reads SGHDT; CDR2 reads YYEEEE. The chain's CDR3 is CASKQGLIDTIYF. The DNA for the CDR3 is TGTGCCAGTAAACAGGGGCTTATTGACACCATATATTTT.

The V gene is TRBV30, the J gene TRBJ2-7; D possibly corresponds to TRBD2 (5 bases). Looked up from germline, CDR1 is GTSNPN and CDR2 is SVGIG (reference sequence). V shed 2 bases and J shed 4 bases, with 12 bases lying between them. The CDR3 length is 13 residues. In DNA, the CDR3 is TGTGCCTGGAGTTCAGCGGACCTATACGAGCAGTACTTC. Translating it yields CAWSSADLYEQYF. The full variable domain, completed using reference TRBV30 and TRBJ2-7, is SQTIHQWPATLVQPVGSPLSLECTVEGTSNPNLYWYRQAAGRGLQLLFYSVGIGQISSEVPQNLSASRPQDRQFILSSKKLLLSDSGFYLCAWSSADLYEQYFGPGTRLTVT.

J is TRBJ1-4 and V is TRBV11-2; D is perhaps TRBD1 (5 bases). Per the germline V gene, CDR1 is SGHAT and CDR2 is FQNNGV. The CDR3 covers 14 residues. Trimming left V 4 bases short and J 7 bases short, with 13 bases between. Here the CDR3 reads CASSWDPGVEKLFF. The CDR3 region has the DNA TGTGCCAGCAGCTGGGACCCCGGGGTTGAAAAACTGTTTTTT.

Only a few counts were recorded for this clone. The chain employs TRBV5-4 and TRBJ2-5; D uncertain. From germline, CDR1 is SGHNT and CDR2 YYREEE (reference sequence). Between the trimmed V and J ends, which lost 2 bases and 5 bases, there was a span of 13 bases. The CDR3 is made up of 14 amino acids. The chain's CDR3 is CASSLEGTRETQYF. CDR3 nucleotide sequence: TGTGCCAGCAGCTTAGAAGGAACGCGGGAGACCCAGTACTTC.

This clone came up once. The rearrangement uses TRBV9 and TRBJ2-7, with 7 bases identical to TRBD1. The CDR3 extends over 13 amino acids. In germline, CDR1 is SGDLS, CDR2 YYNGEE. V shed 3 bases and J 6 bases; nucleotides not matched to a gene: 6. The CDR3 DNA is TGTGCCAGCAGCGCACTGACAGGGAGCGAGCAGTACTTC. Translation: CASSALTGSEQYF.

With regard to this clone: At one of its ends the junction is not consistent with the germline gene, which may arise from a read error. The rearrangement links TRBV5-1 to TRBJ2-3, with 7 bases identical to TRBD1. Germline CDR1 and CDR2: SGHRS and YFSETQ. CDR3 size: 17 residues. CDR3 coding DNA: TGCGCCAGCAGCCTACAGACCTGGACAGGCAGCACTGATACGCAGTATTTT. Amino acid sequence: CASSLQTWTGSTDTQYF. The full variable domain, rest sourced from reference TRBV5-1 and TRBJ2-3, is KAGVTQTPRYLIKTRGQQVTLSCSPISGHRSVSWYQQTPGQGLQFLFEYFSETQRNKGNFPGRFSGRQFSNSRSEMNVSTLELGDSALYLCASSLQTWTGSTDTQYFGPGTRLTVL.

Remarks on this clone: The limits of the CDR3 on the DNA are not certain, so only TCRdb's listed CDR3 is given. The chain uses TRBV4-3 and TRBJ1-4. The CDR3 contains 15 residues when both ends are counted. The germline CDR1 and CDR2 sequences are LGHNA and YSLEER. The CDR3 protein is CASSSSRVTNEKLFF.

This chain uses TRBV4-3 with TRBJ1-4, with D uncertain. The length of the CDR3 is 16 residues. Germline V gives CDR1 LGHNA, CDR2 YSLEER. V lost 5 bases and J lost 8, with 21 bases in between. The CDR3 DNA is TGCGCCAGCAGCTTTTCCGCGCTCGGGCTGTTCGAAAAACTGTTTTTT. Its translation: CASSFSALGLFEKLFF.

This CDR3 is CASSLLGKDTQYF. CDR3 sequence (DNA): TGTGCCAGCAGCTTGTTAGGGAAAGATACGCAGTATTTT. The chain uses TRBV5-6 and TRBJ2-3; D gene ambiguous. The V gene lost 1 base and the J gene lost 5 bases, with 8 bases spanning the gap. The CDR3 is made up of 13 amino acids. Germline V gene sequence: CDR1 SGHDT, CDR2 YYEEEE.

This chain uses TRBV4-2 with TRBJ2-3; 8 nucleotides match TRBD2. The CDR3 is 15 amino acids. Trimming took 9 bases from V and 0 from J; bases not matched to a gene: 8. Germline CDR1 and CDR2: LGHNA and YNFKEQ. For the CDR3, the DNA is TGTGCCAGTCTGAGCCTAGCGGGTAGCACAGATACGCAGTATTTT. Amino acid sequence: CASLSLAGSTDTQYF.

The chain has TRBV5-6 and TRBJ2-7; D unresolved. CDR3 length: 15 amino acids. The V gene's germline CDR1 is SGHDT and CDR2 YYEEEE. Trimming took off 4 bases at V and 0 bases at J, with 14 bases between the two ends. CDR3 region: CASSPGPMSSYEQYF. The CDR3 coding sequence is TGTGCCAGCAGCCCAGGACCTATGAGCTCCTACGAGCAGTACTTC.

With regard to this clone: Other DNA sequences in the same sample also yield this CDR3. This chain uses TRBV18 with TRBJ2-5; D might be TRBD2 (5 bases). The germline V gene encodes CDR1 KGHSH and CDR2 LQKENI. Trimming removed 4 bases at V and 4 bases at J, with 13 bases between. This CDR3 region has 14 residues. CDR3 sequence reads: CASSLGQEGETQYF. The DNA of the CDR3 is TGTGCCAGCTCACTTGGGCAAGAGGGAGAGACCCAGTACTTC.

The gene calls are TRBV19 and TRBJ1-1, with D uncertain. CDR3 length: 13 residues. Trimming stripped 5 bases from V and 2 bases from J, with 9 bases between. Germline lookup yields CDR1 LNHDA and CDR2 SQIVND (reference sequence). In DNA form, the CDR3 reads TGTGCCAGTAGTGGTCCATTAAACACTGAAGCTTTCTTT. This encodes CASSGPLNTEAFF.

The sample holds a few counts of this clone. This sequence joins TRBV28 and TRBJ2-7; no reliable D call. CDR3 length: 12 residues. V lost 4 bases and J lost 7, with 11 bases in between. From germline, CDR1 is MDHEN and CDR2 SYDVKM. In nucleotides, the CDR3 is TGTGCCAGCAGTTCTGCTGTACGTGAGCAGTACTTC. This sequence encodes CASSSAVREQYF.

The V and J genes are TRBV14 and TRBJ1-6, with 7 bases identical to TRBD1. Germline CDR1 reads SGHDN; CDR2 reads FVKESK. This CDR3 has 14 residues. Trimming took 4 bases from V and 7 from J; bases not matched to a gene: 4. For the CDR3, the DNA is TGTGCCAGCAGCCCAGGGACAGCCAATTCACCCCTCCACTTT. Protein sequence: CASSPGTANSPLHF.

This clone was seen only once. V and J are TRBV14 and TRBJ2-1; tentative D call: TRBD2 (6 bases). Looked up from germline, CDR1 is SGHDN and CDR2 is FVKESK. The CDR3 is 14 amino acids. Trimming pared 3 bases from V and 6 bases from J, leaving 12 bases between. The CDR3 DNA reads as TGTGCCAGCAGCCATCGGGACTCCCTCAATGAGCAGTTCTTC. Translated, it gives CASSHRDSLNEQFF.

The J gene is TRBJ2-5, the V gene TRBV13; perhaps TRBD2 as D (7 bases). Trimming took 8 bases from V and 1 from J, leaving 17 bases between them. The CDR3 runs 15 residues. Germline CDR1 is PRHDT and CDR2 is FYEKMQ (reference sequence). CDR3 nucleotide sequence: TGTGCCAGCGCGTCGGAGGGGGGGGGCCAAGAGACCCAGTACTTC. It yields the protein CASASEGGGQETQYF. The complete variable domain, with remaining parts taken from reference TRBV13 and TRBJ2-5, reads AAGVIQSPRHLIKEKRETATLKCYPIPRHDTVYWYQQGPGQDPQFLISFYEKMQSDKGSIPDRFSAQQFSDYHSELNMSSLELGDSALYFCASASEGGGQETQYFGPGTRLLVL.

This clone was seen a few times. The V gene is TRBV18, the J gene TRBJ2-2, with D possibly matching TRBD2 (6 bases). Trimming shortened V by 3 bases and J by 1 base, and 9 bases separated the two germline ends. Germline CDR1 KGHSH, CDR2 LQKENI. The CDR3 runs to 15 residues. The CDR3 DNA is TGTGCCAGCTCACCTGATAGCGGGAACACCGGGGAGCTGTTTTTT. This sequence encodes CASSPDSGNTGELFF.

V usage is TRBV6-1 and J usage is TRBJ1-2; D gene uncertain. The CDR3 runs to 13 residues. V was pared by 2 bases and J by 8 bases, with 12 bases between. Germline V gene data show CDR1 as MNHNS and CDR2 as SASEGT. DNA for the CDR3: TGTGCCAGCAGTGAAAGGACGGGCGGAGGCTACACCTTC. Translating it yields CASSERTGGGYTF.

The chain recombines TRBV25-1 with TRBJ1-2, with 7 bases that match TRBD1. Germline trimming cut 3 bases from V and 4 bases from J; bases unmatched to any gene: 8. The CDR3 extends over 15 amino acids. In germline, CDR1 is MGHDK, CDR2 SYGVNS. This CDR3 is CASSEPTGTVYGYTF. CDR3 nucleotides: TGTGCCAGCAGTGAGCCGACAGGGACAGTCTATGGCTACACCTTC.

This clone was recorded only once. The rearrangement joins TRBV28 to TRBJ1-2, with D perhaps matching TRBD1 (5 bases). Trimming removed 2 bases at V and 5 bases at J, with 9 bases between. The CDR3 runs to 13 residues. Germline loops: CDR1 MDHEN, CDR2 SYDVKM. In DNA form, the CDR3 reads TGTGCCAGCAGTTTAGGGGGGTTATATGGCTACACCTTC. Protein sequence: CASSLGGLYGYTF.

J is TRBJ1-1 and V is TRBV19; perhaps TRBD1 as D (6 bases). The CDR3 is 14 residues long. Germline V lookup: CDR1 LNHDA, CDR2 SQIVND (reference sequence). Trimming took 3 bases from V and 5 from J, leaving 13 bases between them. The CDR3 nucleotides are TGTGCCAGTAGTATTTCTCCAGGGGCGACTGAAGCTTTCTTT. Protein: CASSISPGATEAFF.

As for this clone: At one end the junction does not follow the germline gene, possibly because of a read error. This chain uses TRBV7-7 with TRBJ2-5, with D possibly TRBD2 on 6 matching bases. The CDR3 runs to 15 residues. Germline V gives CDR1 SSHAT, CDR2 FNYEAQ (reference sequence). CDR3 loop: CASSKDTGGLETQYF. In DNA form, the CDR3 reads TGTGCTAGCAGCAAGGACACCGGAGGGTTAGAGACCCAGTACTTC.

The chain has TRBV6-6 and TRBJ1-6; a possible D gene is TRBD1 (6 bases). The CDR3 consists of 15 residues. V lost 6 bases and J lost 7, with 16 bases in between. The germline gives CDR1 MNHNY, CDR2 SVGAGI (reference sequence). The CDR3 is CASSRRGAANSPLHF. The CDR3, as DNA: TGTGCCAGCAGCCGCCGGGGGGCGGCCAATTCACCCCTCCACTTT.

The genes are TRBV7-3 and TRBJ2-7; tentatively, D is TRBD2 (6 bases). V lost 5 bases and J lost 3, with 11 bases in between. Germline CDR1 reads SGHTA; CDR2 reads FQGTGA. The CDR3 totals 13 residues. The CDR3 loop is CASSPGGFYEQYF. CDR3 bases: TGTGCCAGCAGCCCTGGGGGGTTCTACGAGCAGTACTTC.

This clone showed up just a few times. The V gene is TRBV4-1, the J gene TRBJ1-2; 7 nucleotides align to TRBD1. Germline V CDR1 and CDR2: MGHRA, YSYEKL. V gave up 4 bases and J gave up 6 bases; unmatched junction bases: 14. CDR3 length: 16 amino acids. CDR3 protein: CASSLLYRGRGDGYTF. The DNA for the CDR3 is TGCGCCAGCAGCCTCCTATACAGGGGCAGGGGGGATGGCTACACCTTC.

In its sample, this clone was seen a few times. The rearrangement uses TRBV7-3 and TRBJ1-1; D gene uncertain. Germline CDR1 reads SGHTA; CDR2 reads FQGTGA. V was cut by 3 bases and J by 4 bases, with 9 bases left in between. This CDR3 comprises 13 residues. The CDR3 DNA reads TGTGCCAGCAGCTTCGGAGTGGGCACTGAAGCTTTCTTT. Translating gives CASSFGVGTEAFF.

The genes are TRBV5-4 and TRBJ2-7; D is unresolved. V was cut by 4 bases and J by 3 bases, with 8 bases left in between. The germline gives CDR1 SGHNT, CDR2 YYREEE (reference sequence). This CDR3 has 12 residues. The DNA of the CDR3 is TGTGCCAGCAGCGACGGCGGCTACGAGCAGTACTTC. Encoded protein: CASSDGGYEQYF.

CDR3: CASQREADGELFF. CDR3 DNA sequence: TGTGCCAGTCAGCGGGAGGCGGACGGGGAGCTGTTTTTT. The genes are TRBV5-4 and TRBJ2-2, with 9 bases lining up with TRBD2. V shed 8 bases and J 7 bases; nucleotides not matched to a gene: 6. The CDR3 has 13 residues. In germline, CDR1 is SGHNT, CDR2 YYREEE (reference sequence).

This chain joins TRBV9 and TRBJ2-2; 9 bases agree with TRBD1. J gave up 1 base and V 8 bases, and 6 bases lay outside the gene matches. CDR1 SGDLS and CDR2 YYNGEE come from the germline V gene. The CDR3 spans 15 residues. The CDR3: CASARGQGNTGELFF. CDR3 bases: TGTGCCAGTGCGAGGGGACAGGGGAACACCGGGGAGCTGTTTTTT. Full variable domain (missing parts from reference TRBV9 and TRBJ2-2): DSGVTQTPKHLITATGQRVTLRCSPRSGDLSVYWYQQSLDQGLQFLIQYYNGEERAKGNILERFSAQQFPDLHSELNLSSLELGDSALYFCASARGQGNTGELFFGEGSRLTVL.